This T cell receptor beta chain derives from a study of early T cells in non-severe SARS-CoV-2 infection. Researchers tagged individual cDNA molecules with unique molecular identifiers. TCRdb analysed the 5' RACE reads with MiXCR anew, one entry per CDR3 protein. The data show fewer than 95,000 distinct CDR3 sequences, roughly 17% seen once. Trimming removed 3 bases at V and 6 bases at J, with 9 bases between. This CDR3 contains 12 residues. CDR1 is WSHSY, CDR2 SAAADI, per germline. This clonotype was obtained from an adult who was a healthcare worker with PCR-confirmed SARS-CoV-2 infection or an uninfected control (not recorded which). The sample in question was whole blood, obtained at baseline. The chain recombines TRBV10-2 with TRBJ2-7; D is unclear. CDR3 nucleotide sequence: TGCGCCAGCAGTGACAAGTTTTCCGAGCAGTACTTC. It codes for CASSDKFSEQYF.